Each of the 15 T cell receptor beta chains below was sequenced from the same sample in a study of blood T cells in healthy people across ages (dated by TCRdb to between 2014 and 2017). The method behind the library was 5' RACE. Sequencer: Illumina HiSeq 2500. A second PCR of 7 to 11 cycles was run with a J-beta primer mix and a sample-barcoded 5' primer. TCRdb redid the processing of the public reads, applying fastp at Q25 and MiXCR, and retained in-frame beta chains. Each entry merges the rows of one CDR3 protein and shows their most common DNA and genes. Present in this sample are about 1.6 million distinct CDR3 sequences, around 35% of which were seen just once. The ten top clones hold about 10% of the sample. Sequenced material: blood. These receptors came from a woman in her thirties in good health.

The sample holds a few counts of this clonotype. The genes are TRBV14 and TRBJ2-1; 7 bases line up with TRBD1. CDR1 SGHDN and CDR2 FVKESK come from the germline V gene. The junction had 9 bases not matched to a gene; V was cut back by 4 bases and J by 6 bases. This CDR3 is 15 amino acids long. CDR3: CASSLTGAPVNEQFF. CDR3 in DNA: TGTGCCAGCAGCCTTACAGGGGCGCCGGTCAATGAGCAGTTCTTC.

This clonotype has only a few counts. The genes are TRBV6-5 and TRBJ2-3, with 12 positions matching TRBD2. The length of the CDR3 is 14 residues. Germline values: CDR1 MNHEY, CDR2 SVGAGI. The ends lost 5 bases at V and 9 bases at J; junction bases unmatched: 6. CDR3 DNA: TGTGCCAGCAGTCGGACTAGCGGGATTCAGACGCAGTATTTT. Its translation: CASSRTSGIQTQYF.

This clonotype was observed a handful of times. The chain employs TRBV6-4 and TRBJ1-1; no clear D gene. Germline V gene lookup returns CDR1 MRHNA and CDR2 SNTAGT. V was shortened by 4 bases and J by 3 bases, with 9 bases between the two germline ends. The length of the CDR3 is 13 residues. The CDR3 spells CASSASRDTEAFF. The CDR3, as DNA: TGTGCCAGCAGTGCATCCCGGGACACTGAAGCTTTCTTT.

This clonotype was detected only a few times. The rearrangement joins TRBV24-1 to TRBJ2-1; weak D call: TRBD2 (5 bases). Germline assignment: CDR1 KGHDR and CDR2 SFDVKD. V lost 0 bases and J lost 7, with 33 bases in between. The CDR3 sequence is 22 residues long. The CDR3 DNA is TGTGCCACCAGTGATTTGCGCTCCAACTCGGGAAGGGCCCATCGAGACTTTAATGAGCAGTTCTTC. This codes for CATSDLRSNSGRAHRDFNEQFF.

CDR3 in DNA: TGTGCCAGCAGCTTAGGGCCGAGTTCACCCCTCCACTTT. It is translated as CASSLGPSSPLHF. J is TRBJ1-6 and V is TRBV7-9, with D unclear. The V end lost 1 base, the J end lost 9 bases, and 7 bases lay between the germline ends. The CDR3 sequence is 13 residues long. Germline-derived CDR1 and CDR2 are SEHNR and FQNEAQ (reference sequence).

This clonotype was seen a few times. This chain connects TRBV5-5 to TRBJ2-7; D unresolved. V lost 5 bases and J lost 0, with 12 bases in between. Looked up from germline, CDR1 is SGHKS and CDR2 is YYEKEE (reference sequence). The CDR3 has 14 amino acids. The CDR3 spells CASSSSVSSYEQYF. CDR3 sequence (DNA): TGTGCCAGCAGTTCCAGCGTGAGCTCCTACGAGCAGTACTTC.

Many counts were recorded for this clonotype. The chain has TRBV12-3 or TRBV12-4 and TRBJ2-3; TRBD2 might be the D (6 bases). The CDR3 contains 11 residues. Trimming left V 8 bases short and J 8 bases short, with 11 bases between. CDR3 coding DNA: TGTGCCAGCTCGGGAGCTGTTACGCAGTATTTT. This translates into CASSGAVTQYF.

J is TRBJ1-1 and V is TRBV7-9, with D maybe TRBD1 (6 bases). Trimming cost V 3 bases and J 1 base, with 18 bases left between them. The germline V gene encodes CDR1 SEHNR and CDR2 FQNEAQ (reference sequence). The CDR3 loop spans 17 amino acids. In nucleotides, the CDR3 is TGTGCCAGCAGCTTTATCCCCTTTGGACAGACGAACACTGAAGCTTTCTTT. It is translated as CASSFIPFGQTNTEAFF.

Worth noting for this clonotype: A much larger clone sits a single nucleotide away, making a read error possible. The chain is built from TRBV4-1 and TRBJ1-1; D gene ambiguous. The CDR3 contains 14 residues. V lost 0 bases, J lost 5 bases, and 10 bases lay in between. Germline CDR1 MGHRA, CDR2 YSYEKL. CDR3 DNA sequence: TGCGCCAGCAGCCAAGATCGGAGGAGAACTGAAGCTTTCTTT. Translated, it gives CASSQDRRRTEAFF.

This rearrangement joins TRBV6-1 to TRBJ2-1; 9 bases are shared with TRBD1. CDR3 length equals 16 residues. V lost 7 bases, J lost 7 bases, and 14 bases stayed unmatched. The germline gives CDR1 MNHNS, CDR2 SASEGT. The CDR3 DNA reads TGTGCCAGCACAAGGGCGCGGGACAGGGCTCGTAATGAGCAGTTCTTC. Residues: CASTRARDRARNEQFF.

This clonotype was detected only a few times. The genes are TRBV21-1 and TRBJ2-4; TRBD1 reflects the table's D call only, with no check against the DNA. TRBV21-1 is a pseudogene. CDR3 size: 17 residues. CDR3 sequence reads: CASSKRDRAFYKNIQYF. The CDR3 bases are TGTGCCAGCAGCAAGCGGGACAGAGCCTTCTACAAAAACATTCAGTACTTC.

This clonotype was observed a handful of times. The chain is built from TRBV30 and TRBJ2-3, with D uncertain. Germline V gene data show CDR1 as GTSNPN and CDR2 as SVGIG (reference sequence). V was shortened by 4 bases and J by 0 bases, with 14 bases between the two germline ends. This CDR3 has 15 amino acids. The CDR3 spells CAWTLRRSSTDTQYF. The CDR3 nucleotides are TGTGCCTGGACTCTAAGGAGATCTAGCACAGATACGCAGTATTTT.

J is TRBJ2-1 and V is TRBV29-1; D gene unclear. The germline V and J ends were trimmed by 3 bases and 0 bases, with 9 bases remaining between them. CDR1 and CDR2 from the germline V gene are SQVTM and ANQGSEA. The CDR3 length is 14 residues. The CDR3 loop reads CSVDAPRSYNEQFF. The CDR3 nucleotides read TGCAGCGTTGACGCGCCTCGCTCCTACAATGAGCAGTTCTTC.

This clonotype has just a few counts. For the CDR3, the DNA is TGCAGTGCTAGTGTGGAAGCCTGGGAGCAGTACTTC. It encodes CSASVEAWEQYF. The chain employs TRBV20-1 and TRBJ2-7; D remains ambiguous. Germline CDR1 and CDR2: DFQATT and SNEGSKA (reference sequence). The CDR3 runs 12 residues. The V end was cut by 3 bases, the J end by 7 bases, with 13 bases between.

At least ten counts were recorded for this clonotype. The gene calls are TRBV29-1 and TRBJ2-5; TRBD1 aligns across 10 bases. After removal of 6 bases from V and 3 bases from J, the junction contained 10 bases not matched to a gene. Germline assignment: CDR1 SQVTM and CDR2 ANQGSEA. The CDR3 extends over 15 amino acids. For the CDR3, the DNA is TGCAGCGTCAGCAAACCGGGACAGGGGAAAGAGACCCAGTACTTC. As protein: CSVSKPGQGKETQYF.